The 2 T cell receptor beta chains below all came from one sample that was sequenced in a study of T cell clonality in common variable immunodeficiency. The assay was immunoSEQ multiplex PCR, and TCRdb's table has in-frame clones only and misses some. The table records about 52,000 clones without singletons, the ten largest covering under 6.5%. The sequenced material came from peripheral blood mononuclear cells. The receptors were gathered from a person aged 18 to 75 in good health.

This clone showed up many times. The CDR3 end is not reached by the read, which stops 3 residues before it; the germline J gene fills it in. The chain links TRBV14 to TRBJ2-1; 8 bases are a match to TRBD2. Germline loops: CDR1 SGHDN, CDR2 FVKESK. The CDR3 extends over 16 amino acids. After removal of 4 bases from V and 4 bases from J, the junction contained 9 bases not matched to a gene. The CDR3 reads CASSPSSAGDYNEQFF. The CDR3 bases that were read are TGTGCCAGCAGCCCTTCGTCAGCGGGAGATTACAATGAG.

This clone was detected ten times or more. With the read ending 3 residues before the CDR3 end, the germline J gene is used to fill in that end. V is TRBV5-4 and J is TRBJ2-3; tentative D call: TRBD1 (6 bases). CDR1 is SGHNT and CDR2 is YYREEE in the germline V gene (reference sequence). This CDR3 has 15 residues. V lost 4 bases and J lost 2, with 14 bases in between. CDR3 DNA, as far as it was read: TGTGCCAGCAGCCAAAGGGACACGGACACAGATACG. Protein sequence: CASSQRDTDTDT. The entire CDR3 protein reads CASSQRDTDTDTQYF.